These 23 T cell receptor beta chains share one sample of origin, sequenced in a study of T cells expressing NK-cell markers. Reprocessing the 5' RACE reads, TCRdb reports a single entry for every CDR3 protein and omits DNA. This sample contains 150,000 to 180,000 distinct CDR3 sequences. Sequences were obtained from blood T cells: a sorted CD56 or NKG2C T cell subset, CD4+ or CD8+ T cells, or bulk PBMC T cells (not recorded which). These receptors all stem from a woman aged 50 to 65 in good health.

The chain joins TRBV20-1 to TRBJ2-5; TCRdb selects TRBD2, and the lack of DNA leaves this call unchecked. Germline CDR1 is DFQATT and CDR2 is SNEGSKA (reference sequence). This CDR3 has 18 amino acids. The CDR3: CSARRLAGVASIQETQYF.

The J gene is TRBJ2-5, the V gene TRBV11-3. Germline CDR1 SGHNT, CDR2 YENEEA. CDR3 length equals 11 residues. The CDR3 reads CASSFDETQYF.

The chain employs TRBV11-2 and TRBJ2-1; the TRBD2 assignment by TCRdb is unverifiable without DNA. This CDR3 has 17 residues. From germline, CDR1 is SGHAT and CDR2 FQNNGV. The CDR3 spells CASSFFLAVSSYNEQFF.

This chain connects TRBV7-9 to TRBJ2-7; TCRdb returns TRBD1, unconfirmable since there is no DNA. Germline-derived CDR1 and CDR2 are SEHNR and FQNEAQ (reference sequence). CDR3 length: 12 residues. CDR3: CASSWDAPEQYF.

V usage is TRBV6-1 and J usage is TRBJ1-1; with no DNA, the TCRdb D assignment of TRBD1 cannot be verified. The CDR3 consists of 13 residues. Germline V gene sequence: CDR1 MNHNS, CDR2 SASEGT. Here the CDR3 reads CASRDRGQTEAFF.

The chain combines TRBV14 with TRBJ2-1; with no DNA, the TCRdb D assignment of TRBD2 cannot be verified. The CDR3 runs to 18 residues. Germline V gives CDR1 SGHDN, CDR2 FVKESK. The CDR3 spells CASSQAPETSGGYNEQFF.

CDR3 amino acids: CASSLDRPTDTQYF. The V and J genes are TRBV27 and TRBJ2-3; TCRdb reports TRBD1, a call that lacks DNA to check it against. CDR3 size: 14 residues. Looked up from germline, CDR1 is MNHEY and CDR2 is SMNVEV (reference sequence).

The CDR3 loop reads CASSMDRHEQYF. The gene calls are TRBV6-5 and TRBJ2-7; the D call from TCRdb, TRBD1, cannot be confirmed without DNA. Germline V gives CDR1 MNHEY, CDR2 SVGAGI. CDR3 length: 12 residues.

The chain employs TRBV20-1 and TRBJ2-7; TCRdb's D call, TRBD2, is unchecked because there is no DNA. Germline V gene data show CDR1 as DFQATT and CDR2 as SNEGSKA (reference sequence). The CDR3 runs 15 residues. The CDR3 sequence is CSARGLGSSSYEQYF.

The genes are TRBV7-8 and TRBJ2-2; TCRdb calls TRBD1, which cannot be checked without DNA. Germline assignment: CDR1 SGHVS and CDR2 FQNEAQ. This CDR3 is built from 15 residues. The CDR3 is CASSTWTGGTGELFF.

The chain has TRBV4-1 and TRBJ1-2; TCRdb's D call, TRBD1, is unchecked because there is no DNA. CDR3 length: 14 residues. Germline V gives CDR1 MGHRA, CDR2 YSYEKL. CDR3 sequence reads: CASSQDSPTGGYTF.

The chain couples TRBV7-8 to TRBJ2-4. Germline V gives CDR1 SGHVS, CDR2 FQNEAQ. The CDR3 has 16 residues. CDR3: CASSLEAGLAKNIQYF.

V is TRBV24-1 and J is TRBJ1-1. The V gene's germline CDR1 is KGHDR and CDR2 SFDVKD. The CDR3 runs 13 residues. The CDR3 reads CATSDLGVTEAFF.

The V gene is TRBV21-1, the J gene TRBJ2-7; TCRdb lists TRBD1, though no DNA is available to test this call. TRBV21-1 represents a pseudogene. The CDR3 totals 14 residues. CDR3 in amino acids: CASSRRDRVAEQYF.

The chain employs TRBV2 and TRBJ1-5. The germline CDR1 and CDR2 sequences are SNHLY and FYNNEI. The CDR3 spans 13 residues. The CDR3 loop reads CASRDIGNQPQHF.

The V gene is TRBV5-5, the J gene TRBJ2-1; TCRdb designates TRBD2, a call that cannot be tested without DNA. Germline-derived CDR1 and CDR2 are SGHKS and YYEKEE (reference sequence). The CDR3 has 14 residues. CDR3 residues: CASSLTEREGEQFF.

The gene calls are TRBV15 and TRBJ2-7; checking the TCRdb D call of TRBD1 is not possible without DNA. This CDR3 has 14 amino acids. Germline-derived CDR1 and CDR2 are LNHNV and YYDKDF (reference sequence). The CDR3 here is CATSAYAGNYEQYF.

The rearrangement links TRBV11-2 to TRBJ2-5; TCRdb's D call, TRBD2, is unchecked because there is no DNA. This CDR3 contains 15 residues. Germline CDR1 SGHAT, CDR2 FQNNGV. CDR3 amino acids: CASSPRLAGKETQYF.

CDR3 amino acids: CASSVGQGALLETQYF. The chain uses TRBV5-1 and TRBJ2-5; TCRdb selects TRBD1, and the lack of DNA leaves this call unchecked. The CDR3 runs to 16 residues. CDR1 is SGHRS, CDR2 YFSETQ, per germline.

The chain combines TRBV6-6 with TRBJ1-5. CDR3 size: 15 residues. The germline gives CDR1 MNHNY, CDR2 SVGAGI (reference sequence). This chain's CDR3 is CASSLGRSLNQPQHF.

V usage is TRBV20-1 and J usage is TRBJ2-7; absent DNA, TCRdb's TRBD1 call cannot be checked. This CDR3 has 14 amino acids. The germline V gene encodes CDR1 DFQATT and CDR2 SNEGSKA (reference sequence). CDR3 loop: CSARDPGTYYEQYF.

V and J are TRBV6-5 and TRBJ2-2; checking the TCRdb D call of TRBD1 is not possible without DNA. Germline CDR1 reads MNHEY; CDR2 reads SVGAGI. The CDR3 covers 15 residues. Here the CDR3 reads CASSTSGVKAGELFF.

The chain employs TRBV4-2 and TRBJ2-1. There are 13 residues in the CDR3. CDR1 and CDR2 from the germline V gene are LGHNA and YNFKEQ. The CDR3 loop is CASSHSPTNEQFF.